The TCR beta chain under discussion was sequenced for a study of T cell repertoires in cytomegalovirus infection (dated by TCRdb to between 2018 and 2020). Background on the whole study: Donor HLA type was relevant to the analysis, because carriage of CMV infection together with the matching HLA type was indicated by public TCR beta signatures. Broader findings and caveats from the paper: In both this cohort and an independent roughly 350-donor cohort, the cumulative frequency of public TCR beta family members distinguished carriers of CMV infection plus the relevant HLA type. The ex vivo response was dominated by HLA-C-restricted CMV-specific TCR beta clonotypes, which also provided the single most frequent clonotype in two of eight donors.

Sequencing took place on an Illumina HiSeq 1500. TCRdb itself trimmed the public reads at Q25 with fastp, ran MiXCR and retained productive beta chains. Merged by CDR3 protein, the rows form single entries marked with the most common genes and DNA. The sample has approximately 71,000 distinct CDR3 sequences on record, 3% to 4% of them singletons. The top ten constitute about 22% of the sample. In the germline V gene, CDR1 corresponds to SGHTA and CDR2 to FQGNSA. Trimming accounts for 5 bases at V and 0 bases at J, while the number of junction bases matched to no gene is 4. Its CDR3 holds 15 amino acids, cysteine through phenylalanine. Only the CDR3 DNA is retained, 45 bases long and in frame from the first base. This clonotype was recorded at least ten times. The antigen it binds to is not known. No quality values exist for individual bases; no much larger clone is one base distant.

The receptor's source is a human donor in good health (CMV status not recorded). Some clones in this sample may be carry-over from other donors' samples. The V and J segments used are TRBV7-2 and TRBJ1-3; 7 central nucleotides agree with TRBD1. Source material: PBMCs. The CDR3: CASSRSGGSGNTIYF. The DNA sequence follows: TGTGCCAGCAGCAGATCAGGGGGCTCTGGAAACACCATATATTTT. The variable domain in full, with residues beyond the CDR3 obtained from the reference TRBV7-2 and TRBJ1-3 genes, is GAGVSQSPSNKVTEKGKDVELRCDPISGHTALYWYRQSLGQGLEFLIYFQGNSAPDKSGLPSDRFSAERTGGSVSTLTIQRTQQEDSAVYLCASSRSGGSGNTIYFGEGSWLTVV.